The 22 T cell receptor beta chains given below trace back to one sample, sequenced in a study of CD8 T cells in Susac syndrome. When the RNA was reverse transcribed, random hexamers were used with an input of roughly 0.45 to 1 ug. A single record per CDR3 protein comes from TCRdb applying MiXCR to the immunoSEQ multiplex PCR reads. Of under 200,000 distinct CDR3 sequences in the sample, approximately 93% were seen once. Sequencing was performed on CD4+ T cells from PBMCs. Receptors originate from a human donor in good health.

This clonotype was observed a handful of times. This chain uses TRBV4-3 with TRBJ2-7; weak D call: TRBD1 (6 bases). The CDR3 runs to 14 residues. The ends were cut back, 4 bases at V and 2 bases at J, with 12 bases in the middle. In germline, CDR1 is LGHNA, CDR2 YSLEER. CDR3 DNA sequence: TGCGCCAGCAGCCGAAGGGACATTCCCTACGAGCAGTACGTC. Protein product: CASSRRDIPYEQYV.

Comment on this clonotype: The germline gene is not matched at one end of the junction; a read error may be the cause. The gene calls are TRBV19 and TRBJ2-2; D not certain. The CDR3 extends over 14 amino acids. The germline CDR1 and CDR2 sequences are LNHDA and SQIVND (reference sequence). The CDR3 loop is CASRKGWNTGELFF. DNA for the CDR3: TGTGCGAGTAGGAAGGGCTGGAACACCGGGGAGCTGTTTTTT.

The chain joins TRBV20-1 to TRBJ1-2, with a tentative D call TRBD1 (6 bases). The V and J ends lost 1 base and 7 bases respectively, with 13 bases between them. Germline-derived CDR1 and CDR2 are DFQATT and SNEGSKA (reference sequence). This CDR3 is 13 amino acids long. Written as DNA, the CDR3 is TGCAGTGCTAGAGTGAGGGGGAATACTGGCTACACCTTC. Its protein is CSARVRGNTGYTF.

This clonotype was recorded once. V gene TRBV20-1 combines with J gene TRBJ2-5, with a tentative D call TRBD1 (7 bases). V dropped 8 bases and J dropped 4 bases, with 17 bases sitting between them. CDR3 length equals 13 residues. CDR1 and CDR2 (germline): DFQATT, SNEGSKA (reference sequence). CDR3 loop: CSTRGRGGETQYF. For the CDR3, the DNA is TGCAGTACGAGGGGGCGGGGCGGAGAGACCCAGTACTTC.

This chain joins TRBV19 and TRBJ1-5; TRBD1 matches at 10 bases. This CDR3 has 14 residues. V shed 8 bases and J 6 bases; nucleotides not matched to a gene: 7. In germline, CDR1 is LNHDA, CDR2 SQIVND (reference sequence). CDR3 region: CASGRGQGSQPQHF. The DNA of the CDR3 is TGTGCCAGTGGCCGGGGACAGGGGAGTCAGCCCCAGCATTTT.

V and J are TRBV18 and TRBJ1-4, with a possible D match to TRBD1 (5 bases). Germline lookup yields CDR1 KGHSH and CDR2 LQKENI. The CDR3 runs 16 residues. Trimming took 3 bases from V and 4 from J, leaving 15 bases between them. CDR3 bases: TGTGCCAGCTCACCGACCCCGGGACGGATTAATGAAAAACTGTTTTTT. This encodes CASSPTPGRINEKLFF.

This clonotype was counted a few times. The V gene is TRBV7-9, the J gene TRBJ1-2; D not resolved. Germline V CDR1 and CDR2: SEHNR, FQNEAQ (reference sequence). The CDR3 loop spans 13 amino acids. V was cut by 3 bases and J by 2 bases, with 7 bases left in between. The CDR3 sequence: CASSFDGNYGYTF. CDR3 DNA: TGTGCCAGCAGCTTCGACGGCAACTATGGCTACACCTTC. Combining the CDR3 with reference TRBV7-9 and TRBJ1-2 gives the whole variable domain DTGVSQNPRHKITKRGQNVTFRCDPISEHNRLYWYRQTLGQGPEFLTYFQNEAQLEKSRLLSDRFSAERPKGSFSTLEIQRTEQGDSAMYLCASSFDGNYGYTFGSGTRLTVV.

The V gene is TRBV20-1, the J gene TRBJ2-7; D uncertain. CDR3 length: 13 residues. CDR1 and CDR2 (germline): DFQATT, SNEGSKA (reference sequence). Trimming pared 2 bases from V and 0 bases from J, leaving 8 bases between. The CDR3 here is CSARKESSYEQYV. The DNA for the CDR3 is TGCAGTGCTAGAAAAGAGAGCTCCTACGAGCAGTACGTC.

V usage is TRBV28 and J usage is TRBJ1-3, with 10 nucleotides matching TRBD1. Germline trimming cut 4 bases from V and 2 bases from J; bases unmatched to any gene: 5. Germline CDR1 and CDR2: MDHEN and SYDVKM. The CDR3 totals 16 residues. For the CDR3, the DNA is TGTGCCAGCAGTTCGGGACAGGGGATTCCTGGAAACACCATATATTTT. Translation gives CASSSGQGIPGNTIYF.

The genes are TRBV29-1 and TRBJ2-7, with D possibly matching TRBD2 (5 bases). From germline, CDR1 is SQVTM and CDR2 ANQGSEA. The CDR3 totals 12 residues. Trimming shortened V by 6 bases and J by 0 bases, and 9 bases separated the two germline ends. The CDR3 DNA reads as TGCAGCGTCGGACTCAGCTCCTACGAGCAGTACTTC. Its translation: CSVGLSSYEQYF.

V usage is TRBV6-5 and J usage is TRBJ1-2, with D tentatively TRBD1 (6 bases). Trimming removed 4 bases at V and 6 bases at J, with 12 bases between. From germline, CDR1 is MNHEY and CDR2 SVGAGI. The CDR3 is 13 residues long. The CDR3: CASSFLQGNGYTF. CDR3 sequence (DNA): TGTGCCAGCAGTTTCCTACAGGGTAATGGCTACACCTTC.

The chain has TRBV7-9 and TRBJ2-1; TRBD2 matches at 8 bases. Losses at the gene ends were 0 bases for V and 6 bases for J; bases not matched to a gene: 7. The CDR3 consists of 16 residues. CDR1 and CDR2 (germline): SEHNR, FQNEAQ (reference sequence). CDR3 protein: CASSLAILADVNEQFF. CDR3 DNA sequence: TGTGCCAGCAGCTTAGCGATACTAGCGGACGTCAATGAGCAGTTCTTC. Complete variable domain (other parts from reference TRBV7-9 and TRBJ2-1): DTGVSQNPRHKITKRGQNVTFRCDPISEHNRLYWYRQTLGQGPEFLTYFQNEAQLEKSRLLSDRFSAERPKGSFSTLEIQRTEQGDSAMYLCASSLAILADVNEQFFGPGTRLTVL.

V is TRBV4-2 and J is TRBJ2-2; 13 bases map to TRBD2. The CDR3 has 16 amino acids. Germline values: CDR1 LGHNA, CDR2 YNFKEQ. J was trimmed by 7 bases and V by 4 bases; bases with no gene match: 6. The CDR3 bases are TGTGCCAGCAGCCGCCGACTAGCGGGGGGCTTCGGGGAGCTGTTTTTT. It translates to CASSRRLAGGFGELFF.

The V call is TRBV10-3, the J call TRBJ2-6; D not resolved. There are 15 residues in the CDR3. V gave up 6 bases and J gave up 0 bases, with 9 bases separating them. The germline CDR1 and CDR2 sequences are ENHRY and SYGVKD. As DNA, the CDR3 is TGTGCCATCAGCCCCCCGGGCTCTGGGGCCAACGTCCTGACTTTC. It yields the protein CAISPPGSGANVLTF.

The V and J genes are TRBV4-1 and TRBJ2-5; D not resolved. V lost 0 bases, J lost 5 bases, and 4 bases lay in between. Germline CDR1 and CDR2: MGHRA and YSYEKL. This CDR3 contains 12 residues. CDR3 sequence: CASSQEGETQYF. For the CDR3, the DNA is TGCGCCAGCAGCCAAGAAGGGGAGACCCAGTACTTC.

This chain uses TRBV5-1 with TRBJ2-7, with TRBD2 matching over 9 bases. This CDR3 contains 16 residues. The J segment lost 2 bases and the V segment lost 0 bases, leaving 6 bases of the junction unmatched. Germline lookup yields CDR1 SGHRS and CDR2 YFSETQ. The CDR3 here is CASSLVGGGGAYEQYF. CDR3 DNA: TGCGCCAGCAGCTTGGTAGGCGGCGGGGGGGCCTACGAGCAGTACTTC.

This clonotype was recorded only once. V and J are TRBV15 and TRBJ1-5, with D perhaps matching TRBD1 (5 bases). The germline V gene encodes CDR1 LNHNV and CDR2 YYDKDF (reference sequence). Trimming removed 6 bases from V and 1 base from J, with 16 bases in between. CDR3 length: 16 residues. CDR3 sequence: CATRRSGRGSNQPQHF. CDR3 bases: TGTGCCACCAGGCGCTCCGGGCGGGGGAGCAATCAGCCCCAGCATTTT.

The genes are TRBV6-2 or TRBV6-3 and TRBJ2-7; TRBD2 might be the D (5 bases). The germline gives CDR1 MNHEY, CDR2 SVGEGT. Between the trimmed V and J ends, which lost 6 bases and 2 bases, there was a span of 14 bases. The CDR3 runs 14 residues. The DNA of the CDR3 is TGTGCCAGCAGGGAGGTCGGCGGCACCTACGAGCAGTACGTC. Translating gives CASREVGGTYEQYV.

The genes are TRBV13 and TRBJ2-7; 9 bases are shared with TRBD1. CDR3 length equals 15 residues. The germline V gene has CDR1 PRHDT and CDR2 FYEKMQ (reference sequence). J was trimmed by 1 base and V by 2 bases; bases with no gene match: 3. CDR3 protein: CASSLRTGASYEQYF. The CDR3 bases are TGTGCCAGCAGCTTACGGACAGGGGCATCCTACGAGCAGTACTTC. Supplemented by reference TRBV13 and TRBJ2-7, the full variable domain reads AAGVIQSPRHLIKEKRETATLKCYPIPRHDTVYWYQQGPGQDPQFLISFYEKMQSDKGSIPDRFSAQQFSDYHSELNMSSLELGDSALYFCASSLRTGASYEQYFGPGTRLTVT.

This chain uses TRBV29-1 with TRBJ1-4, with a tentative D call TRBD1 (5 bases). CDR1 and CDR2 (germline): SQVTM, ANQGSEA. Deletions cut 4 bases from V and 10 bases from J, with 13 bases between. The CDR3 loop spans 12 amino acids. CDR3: CSVGDGWGKLFF. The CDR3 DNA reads TGCAGCGTTGGGGACGGCTGGGGAAAACTGTTTTTT.

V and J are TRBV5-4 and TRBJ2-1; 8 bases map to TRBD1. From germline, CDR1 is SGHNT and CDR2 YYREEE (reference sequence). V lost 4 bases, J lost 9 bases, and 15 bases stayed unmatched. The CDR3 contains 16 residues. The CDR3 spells CASSPGAGGVVGEQFF. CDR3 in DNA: TGTGCCAGCAGCCCTGGGGCAGGGGGCGTTGTCGGTGAGCAGTTCTTC.

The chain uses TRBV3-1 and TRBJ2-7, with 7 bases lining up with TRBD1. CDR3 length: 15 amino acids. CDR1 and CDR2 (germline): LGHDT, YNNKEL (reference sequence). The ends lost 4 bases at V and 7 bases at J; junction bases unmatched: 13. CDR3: CASSLRTGRSGEQYF. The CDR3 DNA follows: TGTGCCAGCAGCCTTCGGACAGGTCGTTCGGGGGAGCAGTACTTC.